This T cell receptor (beta chain) appears in the sequencing data of a study of monozygotic twins with inflammatory bowel disease. From the 5' RACE reads, TCRdb lists one entry per CDR3 protein and no DNA. The specimen's table records around 450,000 distinct CDR3 sequences. The sequence derives from a human donor with ulcerative colitis or Crohn's disease, or a healthy co-twin of an affected twin (not recorded which). Source material: blood.

This chain's CDR3 is CAISKGTRTYEQYF. The chain has TRBV10-3 and TRBJ2-7; without DNA, the TCRdb call of TRBD1 cannot be checked. The CDR3 consists of 14 residues. Looked up from germline, CDR1 is ENHRY and CDR2 is SYGVKD.